This paragraph reports one T cell receptor beta chain. The data are from a study of shared clonotypes between healthy human individuals. The protocol was immunoSEQ multiplex PCR, while the TCRdb copy is restricted to in-frame clones and leaves out a portion. The data show over 750,000 clones, around 96% seen once. The naive CD8 subset, CD45RO-negative cells positively selected for CCR7, excluded terminally differentiated effector memory CD45RA+ cells. The ends were cut back, 7 bases at V and 3 bases at J, with 7 bases in the middle. The CDR3 has 12 residues. Germline loops: CDR1 MDHEN, CDR2 SYDVKM. The sample was naive CD8+ T cells sorted from blood. The gene calls are TRBV28 and TRBJ2-1; D call uncertain. The clonotype originates from a man aged 25 to 40 in good health. This chain's CDR3 is CASTYGYNEQFF. CDR3 in DNA: TGTGCCAGCACCTACGGCTACAATGAGCAGTTCTTC.